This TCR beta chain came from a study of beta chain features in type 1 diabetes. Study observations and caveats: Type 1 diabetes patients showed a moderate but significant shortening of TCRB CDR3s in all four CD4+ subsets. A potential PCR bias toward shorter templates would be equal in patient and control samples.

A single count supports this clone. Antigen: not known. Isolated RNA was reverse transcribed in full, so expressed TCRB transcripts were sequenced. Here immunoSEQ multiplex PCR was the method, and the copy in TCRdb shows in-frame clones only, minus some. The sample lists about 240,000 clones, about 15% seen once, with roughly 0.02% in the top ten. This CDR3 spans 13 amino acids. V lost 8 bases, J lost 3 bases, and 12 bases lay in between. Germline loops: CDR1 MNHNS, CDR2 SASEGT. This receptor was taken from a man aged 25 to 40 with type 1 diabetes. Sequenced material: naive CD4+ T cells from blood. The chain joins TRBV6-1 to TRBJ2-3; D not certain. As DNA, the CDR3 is TGTGCCAGCCGTCAGTATCCGACAGATACGCAGTATTTT. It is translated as CASRQYPTDTQYF.